These T cell receptor beta chains were read from a single sample in a study of T cells in Graves' hyperthyroidism and ophthalmopathy. TCRdb reprocessed the multiplex PCR reads with MiXCR, giving one entry per CDR3 protein. Found here are about 420,000 distinct CDR3 sequences, more than 15% of them singletons; the top ten hold 14%. The material sequenced was blood. These receptors were taken from a woman aged 18-29 years with Graves' hyperthyroidism. Both conserved end residues are part of each CDR3. Some rows have no size entry. The others give once, few or many, or a class for an expanded clone.

V	size	CDR3
TRBV24-1	many	CATSDFGRSDTGELFF
TRBV5-1	many	CASSLMDRADLWETQYF
TRBV4-1	few	CASSQEGGGGYSTEAFF
TRBV28	few	CASSLHGSGSYNEQFF
TRBV20-1	many	CSAKTGQGEVGYTF
TRBV5-1	many	CASSSSQGATDTQYF
TRBV7-3	few	CASSLSVGGSETQYF
TRBV6-1	NA	CASRRLGDNEQFF
TRBV6-4	NA	CASSRTSGRVNNEQFF
TRBV12-3/TRBV12-4	NA	CASSPGRDEAFF
TRBV19	NA	CASSISTLNTEAFF
TRBV6-1	NA	CASSEWTGDTGELFF
TRBV13	many	CASSATSGGTYNEQFF
TRBV7-2	NA	CASSSRTGTNTEALF
TRBV28	many	CASSEGRDEQYF
TRBV19	NA	CASSQRRGGTEAFF
TRBV10-1	NA	CASSEFGRGSTGELFF
TRBV7-8	NA	CASSSFDGNTIYF
TRBV6-2/TRBV6-3	few	CASSSIAGGRLYEQYF
TRBV7-6	many	CASSLVGWGTEAFF
TRBV27	many	CASTPGDHYGYTF
TRBV29-1	NA	CSVAGTDDTDTQYF
TRBV6-1	many	CASRRGGRDTEAFF
TRBV27	many	CASSFVPGEGYTF
TRBV2	NA	CASSDGTGNTEAFF
TRBV12-3/TRBV12-4	few	CASSYGLLEREQYF
TRBV12-3/TRBV12-4	many	CASSFRGGWYEQYF
TRBV18	many	CASSPPASHNEQFF
TRBV2	many	CASRDTYTGELFF
TRBV20-1	few	CSASQNTQYF
TRBV4-3	NA	CASSQQIRDTQYF
TRBV2	many	CASSETSGNRETQYF
TRBV11-2	many	CASSSGTGITGELFF
TRBV15	many	CATSRDLKSRSEAFF
TRBV20-1	NA	CSAYRSGNHNQPQHF
TRBV4-2	NA	CASSQDNTGLQPQHF
TRBV12-3/TRBV12-4	many	CASSFHIGRGPHQPQHF
TRBV7-6	few	CASSLSWRERSYNEQFF
TRBV20-1	NA	CSAGDLMRGSSYEQYF
TRBV28	many	CASSPRLAGGFGYEQYF
TRBV13	many	CASSSRSLNTEAFF
TRBV5-1	many	CASSSPGTVNSYEQYF
TRBV4-1	NA	CASSPRQGSAYEQYF
TRBV28	NA	CASSLSSGGAKETQYF
TRBV2	many	CASSVLGGTEAFF
TRBV6-1	many	CASSEGLAAYNEQFF
TRBV2	few	CASSGVRVNTEAFF
TRBV7-2	many	CASSPNGIADTQYF
TRBV27	NA	CASSPLEFYTGELFF
TRBV5-1	many	CASSLSRQGDTQYF
TRBV12-3/TRBV12-4	many	CASSLAASGGPQETQYF
TRBV28	many	CASRSGRRNEKLFF
TRBV19	NA	CASSIRPFGAYEQYF
TRBV19	few	CASSAQPAGIHTEAFF
TRBV7-9	NA	CASSSGLAGVGEQFF
TRBV19	few	CASGEGLAGNEQFF
TRBV12-3/TRBV12-4	many	CASTGLAGQFF
TRBV20-1	few	CSARHLGGTGHPGANVLTF
TRBV7-3	few	CASSPDASTDTQYF
TRBV7-3	many	CASSLQGASYNEQFF